The TCR beta chain described here comes from a study of T cells in Graves' hyperthyroidism and ophthalmopathy (dated 2019 in TCRdb). For the wider study: Peripheral blood samples were taken at the time of initial diagnosis, prior to any treatment. TCR V-J signatures able to tell the groups apart were searched for in a discovery cohort of more than 90 patients, of whom 40 to 45 had Graves' ophthalmopathy and 55 to 60 had stable Graves' hyperthyroidism. Whether ophthalmopathy could be predicted prospectively was tested in an independent validation cohort made up of roughly 19 hyperthyroidism patients plus 17 patients who later progressed to ophthalmopathy. The roughly 100 discovery patients were randomly divided into training and test sets at a 7:3 ratio. In addition, the study compared T-cell repertoires in thyroid tissue and in blood from five to seven Graves' hyperthyroidism patients. Once sampling was done, hyperthyroidism patients were given methimazole at a starting dose of 30 mg daily, whereas ophthalmopathy patients were given high-dose intravenous methylprednisolone. The paper describes TCR Vbeta CDR3 sequencing of fewer than 150 peripheral blood samples, made up of 43 ophthalmopathy patients, more than 70 hyperthyroidism patients and roughly 17 progressor patients. Overall study results and their limits: Most expanded thyroid clonotypes (frequency above 0.001) were also detected in blood, suggesting blood repertoires may reflect thyroid immune responses. In validation, progression to ophthalmopathy was predicted by the model with nearly 71% sensitivity and just over 72% specificity, a median of approximately 7.1 months before onset. A model built on a 13 V-J signature distinguished ophthalmopathy from stable hyperthyroidism, reaching about 88% sensitivity and about 81% specificity in cross-validation and 80%/75% in testing. No statistical method was used to fix the sample size in advance, and group allocation was not hidden from the investigators.

Stable Graves' hyperthyroidism was defined as no progression to ophthalmopathy during 18 months of follow-up. Hyperthyroidism patients were newly diagnosed, with disease duration under 2 months, and aged 18 to 65 years. Any patient with an uncontrolled infection, another autoimmune disease, pregnancy or lactation was excluded. Diagnoses were based on clinical symptoms, serum thyroxine and TRAb, thyroid ultrasound and orbital computed tomography. Ficoll-Paque density gradient centrifugation was used to isolate PBMCs from approximately 10 ml of fresh peripheral blood. Total RNA was extracted using Trizol reagent, and RNA quality was assessed on an Agilent 2100 Bioanalyzer. CDR3 length: 12 amino acids, cysteine to phenylalanine. Only the CDR3 portion is preserved as DNA: 36 bases, with reading frame beginning at the first base. Deletion took 1 base off V and 11 bases off J, with a span of 8 bases between the germline ends.

The count of this clonotype is one. The clone's antigen remains unknown. Base qualities are not at hand, and no much larger clone is one base apart. One read yields weak evidence. Amplification of TCR beta CDR3 regions was carried out from RNA transcripts. A first-round RT-PCR of the TCR CDR3 used the HTBI primer set with the Qiagen OneStep RT-PCR kit. Libraries were constructed in a second round of multiplex PCR, after which size selection and purification were performed. Paired-end sequencing of the libraries was performed with 100 bp reads on an Illumina HiSeq2000. Processing in the source paper ran as follows. SOAPnuke was used to process the raw data, with reads discarded if the reads contained adapters or uncalled bases, had a mean Phred below 15, or lacked an exact constant-primer or identifier match. COPE v1.2.5 was used to merge high-quality paired reads, and clonotypes were defined as unique nucleotide sequences. MiTCR v1.1 was used to align the clonotypes against IMGT TRBV, TRBD and TRBJ reference segments. The analysis included only V-J combinations with a frequency above 0.0001, which together covered around 99% of the repertoires. A TCS score was defined as the ratio of F50 (clonal expansion) to E x V (chaos), with BLOSUM62-based TCRdist applied between CDR3 peptides within each V-J. Welch's t-statistics and random forest reduced just over 500 V-J features to some 14, which were used in a naive Bayes classifier (R e1071). TCRdb applied fastp at Q25 and MiXCR to the public reads, then kept only in-frame beta chains. Each entry is one CDR3 protein sequence, shown with its most common DNA and genes. TCRdb, rather than the study authors, made the V and J calls. Counted in this sample were about 520,000 distinct CDR3 sequences; less than 25% of them appeared once. Of the sample, about 25% is held by the ten largest clones.

The sequence came from a man between 18 and 29 years old with Graves' hyperthyroidism. Recombination linked TRBV12-3 or TRBV12-4 to TRBJ2-2; no D gene can be assigned with confidence. Material for sequencing was blood. The nucleotide sequence is given as TGTGCCAGCAGTTTAGGTCGGGCAGAGCTGTTTTTT. The translation is CASSLGRAELFF.